One sample yielded the 6 T cell receptor beta chains listed below, sequenced in a study of shared clonotypes between healthy human individuals. Sequenced by immunoSEQ multiplex PCR; TCRdb stores in-frame clones only, minus some. Among about 710,000 clones, around 77% were seen once, and the ten largest hold less than 2%. The sequenced sample was memory CD4+ T cells sorted from blood. Stated subset: CD45RA-negative fraction. The receptor source for this set is a woman aged 30 to 39 in good health.

The chain employs TRBV19 and TRBJ2-1; D may be TRBD1 (5 bases). Trimming cost V 4 bases and J 0 bases, with 13 bases left between them. The V gene's germline CDR1 is LNHDA and CDR2 SQIVND (reference sequence). The CDR3 contains 16 residues. The CDR3 DNA follows: TGTGCCAGTAGTAGATTAGGACATAGCTCCTACAATGAGCAGTTCTTC. This translates into CASSRLGHSSYNEQFF. The full variable domain, completed using reference TRBV19 and TRBJ2-1, is DGGITQSPKYLFRKEGQNVTLSCEQNLNHDAMYWYRQDPGQGLRLIYYSQIVNDFQKGDIAEGYSVSREKKESFPLTVTSAQKNPTAFYLCASSRLGHSSYNEQFFGPGTRLTVL.

This chain connects TRBV2 to TRBJ2-7; 9 bases match TRBD2. V was clipped by 4 bases and J by 4 bases; unmatched bases: 17. The germline CDR1 and CDR2 sequences are SNHLY and FYNNEI. The CDR3 is 18 amino acids. The CDR3 here is CASSVLGEFLAGTYEQYF. The CDR3 DNA is TGTGCCAGCAGTGTCCTCGGGGAATTTCTAGCGGGAACTTACGAGCAGTACTTC. The full variable domain, rest sourced from reference TRBV2 and TRBJ2-7, is EPEVTQTPSHQVTQMGQEVILRCVPISNHLYFYWYRQILGQKVEFLVSFYNNEISEKSEIFDDQFSVERPDGSNFTLKIRSTKLEDSAMYFCASSVLGEFLAGTYEQYFGPGTRLTVT.

V gene TRBV27 combines with J gene TRBJ2-5; 10 nucleotides agree with TRBD2. With 0 bases clipped from V and 5 bases from J, the junction kept 9 bases outside the gene matches. Per the germline V gene, CDR1 is MNHEY and CDR2 is SMNVEV (reference sequence). The CDR3 has 17 amino acids. CDR3 amino acids: CASSLSMSGRAWETQYF. The DNA for the CDR3 is TGTGCCAGCAGTTTATCGATGAGCGGGAGGGCCTGGGAGACCCAGTACTTC.

This clone has a handful of counts. The chain carries TRBV2 and TRBJ2-2, with 9 bases that match TRBD2. Germline values: CDR1 SNHLY, CDR2 FYNNEI. V shed 6 bases and J 7 bases; nucleotides not matched to a gene: 3. This CDR3 is 13 amino acids long. The CDR3 sequence: CASRQREVGELFF. The DNA for the CDR3 is TGTGCCAGCAGGCAGCGGGAGGTCGGGGAGCTGTTTTTT.

A single count supports this clone. CDR3 coding DNA: TGTGCCAGCAGCCCCGGGACCACCACCTACGAGCAGTACTTC. Protein product: CASSPGTTTYEQYF. The chain uses TRBV11-2 and TRBJ2-7, with D perhaps matching TRBD1 or TRBD2 (5 bases each). The CDR3 is 14 residues long. Germline V gene lookup returns CDR1 SGHAT and CDR2 FQNNGV. V lost 5 bases and J lost 2, with 13 bases in between.

The chain recombines TRBV4-1 with TRBJ2-7; TRBD2 matches 7 bases. The V gene's germline CDR1 is MGHRA and CDR2 YSYEKL. The CDR3 is made up of 15 amino acids. V trimming: 1 base; J trimming: 0 bases; junction bases outside the gene matches: 3. This CDR3 reads CASSQVGGSSYEQYF. For the CDR3, the DNA is TGCGCCAGCAGCCAAGTCGGGGGGAGCTCCTACGAGCAGTACTTC.